One and the same sample provided the 10 T cell receptor beta chains below, sequenced in a study of cytotoxic CD8 clonotypes in ibrutinib-treated CLL. Libraries were prepared by immunoSEQ multiplex PCR; TCRdb keeps only in-frame clonotypes and omits some of them. Among 120,000 to 150,000 clones listed, 85% to 95% were seen once. The input for sequencing was PBMCs, taken after 12 months of ibrutinib treatment. Every receptor here comes from a human donor with chronic lymphocytic leukemia.

As to this clone: The sample carries other DNA sequences with the same CDR3. This chain joins TRBV27 and TRBJ2-5; D uncertain. The V and J ends lost 3 bases and 5 bases respectively, with 4 bases between them. Germline V gene lookup returns CDR1 MNHEY and CDR2 SMNVEV (reference sequence). This CDR3 spans 11 amino acids. CDR3: CASSLGETQYF. CDR3 bases: TGTGCCAGCAGTTTGGGTGAGACCCAGTACTTC.

The V call is TRBV5-1, the J call TRBJ2-5; possibly TRBD2 for D (5 bases). CDR3 length: 15 residues. The V and J ends lost 0 bases and 5 bases respectively, with 14 bases between them. Germline CDR1 reads SGHRS; CDR2 reads YFSETQ. The CDR3 protein is CASSLDPGSWETQYF. DNA of the CDR3: TGCGCCAGCAGCTTGGATCCGGGGTCATGGGAGACCCAGTACTTC.

The gene calls are TRBV18 and TRBJ2-7; D ambiguous. This CDR3 region has 13 residues. With 0 bases removed from V and 6 bases from J, the gap between germline ends came to 9 bases. The V gene's germline CDR1 is KGHSH and CDR2 LQKENI. The CDR3 DNA reads as TGTGCCAGCTCACCACCTACCTTGGGCGAGCAGTACTTC. It is translated as CASSPPTLGEQYF.

With respect to this clone: One end of the junction varies from germline; a read error may be responsible. The genes are TRBV12-5 and TRBJ2-1; D is perhaps TRBD2 (6 bases). The V gene's germline CDR1 is LGHNT and CDR2 FRNRAP. The CDR3 is 12 amino acids. The CDR3 loop reads CASGLGRENWIF. The CDR3 coding sequence is TGTGCTAGTGGTTTGGGCCGGGAGAATTGGATCTTC.

This chain uses TRBV4-1 with TRBJ2-2; D may match TRBD1 or TRBD2 (5 bases each). CDR3 length equals 16 residues. Germline V lookup: CDR1 MGHRA, CDR2 YSYEKL. V was pared by 3 bases and J by 1 base, with 12 bases between. CDR3 nucleotides: TGCGCCAGCAGCCATATCGGGACCCAGAACACCGGGGAGCTGTTTTTT. Its translation: CASSHIGTQNTGELFF.

This sequence joins TRBV6-4 and TRBJ1-1, with TRBD1 matching over 12 bases. This CDR3 is 13 amino acids long. Germline CDR1 is MRHNA and CDR2 is SNTAGT. J lost 10 bases, V lost 7 bases, and 7 bases had no gene match. The CDR3 here is CASKGTGGEGAFF. The CDR3 DNA sequence: TGTGCCAGCAAGGGGACAGGGGGCGAAGGAGCTTTCTTT.

V is TRBV6-4 and J is TRBJ2-1, with D perhaps assigned TRBD1 or TRBD2 (5 bases each). V lost 5 bases and J 4 bases, leaving 15 bases between the germline ends. Germline V gene lookup returns CDR1 MRHNA and CDR2 SNTAGT. The CDR3 has 15 residues. CDR3 amino acids: CASSRQTGPYNEQFF. The CDR3 DNA reads TGTGCCAGCAGTCGTCAAACGGGACCGTACAATGAGCAGTTCTTC.

The CDR3 region has the DNA TGCGCCAGCCAGCTTGATTGGAGCTCGAACACCGGGGAGCTGTTTTTT. Amino acid sequence: CASQLDWSSNTGELFF. The chain couples TRBV5-1 to TRBJ2-2; D call uncertain. Looked up from germline, CDR1 is SGHRS and CDR2 is YFSETQ. The CDR3 is made up of 16 amino acids. V lost 7 bases and J lost 0, with 16 bases in between.

Only one count was recorded for this clone. This chain uses TRBV4-2 with TRBJ2-3; D perhaps matches TRBD2 (6 bases). There are 17 residues in the CDR3. Trimming pared 5 bases from V and 4 bases from J, leaving 22 bases between. Germline-derived CDR1 and CDR2 are LGHNA and YNFKEQ. CDR3 in DNA: TGTGCCAGCAGCTTGACATGGAGGCTAGCGATCGCAGATACGCAGTATTTT. Amino acid sequence: CASSLTWRLAIADTQYF.

The chain is built from TRBV5-4 and TRBJ2-5, with a weak D call TRBD2 (6 bases). The germline CDR1 and CDR2 sequences are SGHNT and YYREEE (reference sequence). V lost 2 bases, J lost 1 base, and 9 bases lay in between. The length of the CDR3 is 14 residues. The CDR3 DNA reads TGTGCCAGCAGCTTTAGGACTATCCAAGAGACCCAGTACTTC. Translation: CASSFRTIQETQYF.